This T cell receptor (beta chain) was profiled in a study of blood T cell repertoires in COVID-19. The germline CDR1 and CDR2 sequences are ENHRY and SYGVKD. There are 14 residues in the CDR3. Germline trimming cut 6 bases from V and 3 bases from J; bases unmatched to any gene: 1. Original analysis: Amplification of reference gene primers provided the estimated nucleated cell counts. Only in-frame clones appear in the TCRdb table, and some are missing; sequencing was by immunoSEQ multiplex PCR. V, J and clone size are those of that table, while D and trimming were read from the DNA. The sample yields fewer than 75,000 clones, about 89% seen once.

The chain is built from TRBV10-3 and TRBJ2-2; 10 nucleotides align to TRBD1. Sequenced material: peripheral blood. This TCR was sampled from a man aged 45-65 years with active COVID-19. The CDR3 nucleotides are TGTGCCATCAGGGACAGGGGGGACACCGGGGAGCTGTTTTTT. Protein product: CAIRDRGDTGELFF.